A selection of T cell receptor beta chains follows, all from one sample in a study of beta chain features in type 1 diabetes. Libraries were prepared by immunoSEQ multiplex PCR; TCRdb keeps only in-frame clonotypes and omits some of them. The sample lists about 900,000 clones, 17% occurring once. What was sequenced was naive CD4+ T cells from blood. These receptors came from a woman between 18 and 29 years old in good health. Each CDR3 is given with its conserved first and last residue. D genes are given only for firm matches. A clone size is listed for some rows: how often the clone was seen (once, few, many), or a class if it is expanded.

clone_size j_call d_call v_call cdr3_aa cdr3_nt
- TRBJ1-4 - TRBV23-1 CASSQSSEQLATNEKLFF TGCGCCAGCAGTCAATCTTCTGAACAGCTAGCAACTAATGAAAAACTGTTTTTT
- TRBJ1-5 TRBD1 TRBV4-2 CASRGGGTGGEEPQHF TGTGCCAGCAGAGGAGGAGGTACAGGGGGCGAGGAGCCCCAGCATTTT
- TRBJ1-2 - TRBV6-5 CASSNAGHRYGYTF TGTGCCAGCAGTAATGCGGGACACCGCTATGGCTACACCTTC
- TRBJ2-5 - TRBV21-1 CASSKFSTAPLAGEETQYF TGTGCCAGCAGCAAATTTTCAACAGCGCCCCTAGCGGGAGAGGAGACCCAGTACTTC
- TRBJ2-7 - TRBV14 CASSQETVSYEQYF TGTGCCAGCAGCCAAGAGACAGTCTCCTACGAGCAGTACTTC
few TRBJ2-5 TRBD1 TRBV19 CASSTGQGATETQYF TGTGCCAGTAGTACTGGACAGGGGGCAACAGAGACCCAGTACTTC
few TRBJ2-5 - TRBV28 CASIGGQETQYF TGTGCCAGCATCGGGGGACAAGAGACCCAGTACTTC
few TRBJ2-1 TRBD2 TRBV28 CASRRSGRAPNEQFF TGTGCCAGCAGAAGAAGCGGGAGGGCGCCAAATGAGCAGTTCTTC
- TRBJ1-4 - TRBV5-1 CASSLSVGRRNEKLFF TGCGCCAGCAGCTTGAGTGTCGGGCGCCGAAATGAAAAACTGTTTTTT
few TRBJ2-5 TRBD1 TRBV5-1 CASSPGQGIETQYF TGCGCCAGCAGCCCGGGACAGGGGATAGAGACCCAGTACTTC
few TRBJ1-3 - TRBV28 CASSSPGAGNTIYF TGTGCCAGCAGTTCTCCGGGGGCTGGAAACACCATATATTTT
- TRBJ2-7 TRBD1 TRBV7-9 CASSPSGGQGARGF TGTGCCAGCAGCCCCAGCGGCGGACAGGGGGCAAGGGGGTTC
- TRBJ2-2 - TRBV19 CASTPNGYGELFF TGTGCCAGTACCCCAAATGGGTACGGGGAGCTGTTTTTT
- TRBJ2-3 - TRBV19 CASSVGQSTDTQYF TGTGCCAGTAGTGTCGGCCAGAGCACAGATACGCAGTATTTT
- TRBJ1-5 TRBD1 TRBV2 CASAGTGLNQPQHF TGTGCCAGCGCCGGGACAGGGCTAAATCAGCCCCAGCATTTT
- TRBJ1-2 - TRBV7-9 CASSLGTAYGYTF TGTGCCAGCAGCTTAGGGACAGCCTATGGCTACACCTTC
few TRBJ2-3 - TRBV4-3 CASSQGWGTDTQYF TGCGCCAGCAGCCAAGGGTGGGGCACAGATACGCAGTATTTT
few TRBJ2-1 - TRBV16 CASSQQENNEQFF TGTGCCAGCAGCCAACAGGAGAATAATGAGCAGTTCTTC
- TRBJ2-1 TRBD2 TRBV18 CASSPEGLATYEQFF TGTGCCAGCTCACCAGAAGGACTAGCCACTTATGAGCAGTTCTTC
few TRBJ2-5 - TRBV7-2 CASSPVAARETQYF TGTGCCAGCAGCCCAGTAGCGGCTCGCGAGACCCAGTACTTC
- TRBJ1-1 - TRBV6-5 CASSYGGAFTEAFF TGTGCCAGCAGTTACGGGGGGGCGTTCACTGAAGCTTTCTTT
- TRBJ2-1 TRBD2 TRBV10-3 CAISPQGSAGGRNEQFF TGTGCCATCAGTCCCCAGGGGTCAGCGGGAGGACGCAATGAGCAGTTCTTC
- TRBJ1-5 - TRBV15 CATSRDFAGTQPQHF TGTGCCACCAGCAGAGATTTTGCGGGAACTCAGCCCCAGCATTTT
- TRBJ1-2 TRBD1 TRBV7-8 CASTIIPGRTGLANYGYTF TGTGCCAGCACGATTATCCCTGGGCGGACAGGATTAGCTAACTATGGCTACACCTTC
few TRBJ1-2 - TRBV29-1 CSVGQRQEADGYTF TGCAGCGTCGGGCAGCGGCAGGAGGCTGATGGCTACACCTTC
- TRBJ2-3 - TRBV13 CASSAPRRDTDTQYF TGTGCCAGCAGCGCCCCTCGGAGGGACACAGATACGCAGTATTTT
- TRBJ2-1 - TRBV13 CASSFRGGYYNEQFF TGTGCCAGCAGCTTTAGAGGGGGTTATTATAATGAGCAGTTCTTC
- TRBJ1-1 TRBD1 TRBV7-3 CASSSGTGNTEAFF TGTGCCAGCAGCTCCGGGACAGGTAACACTGAAGCTTTCTTT
few TRBJ1-2 - TRBV11-2 CASSLDLGIAGRRYGYTF TGTGCCAGCAGCTTAGATTTGGGCATCGCCGGGCGGAGGTATGGCTACACCTTC